This entry lists 19 T cell receptor beta chains sequenced from one sample in a study of immune heterogeneity within non-small cell lung tumors. A first 10-cycle multiplex round used 32 V-gene and 13 J-gene primers on TCR beta CDR3. MiXCR was run by TCRdb on the multiplex PCR reads, yielding one entry per CDR3 protein. The sample lists 20,000 to 25,000 distinct CDR3 sequences, about 30% seen once, with roughly 4.5% in the top ten. The authors used 600 ng of bulk tumor genomic DNA per sample as template. Several far-apart biopsies were taken per primary tumor during surgery. Patients underwent curative surgery for non-small cell lung cancer (untreated and newly diagnosed). The sample was lung tumor tissue. The source of these receptors is a middle-aged man with non-small cell lung cancer.

In regard to this clonotype: It may be a read error: a sequence one base away is much more abundant. The chain recombines TRBV11-2 with TRBJ2-7; D call uncertain. This CDR3 contains 13 residues. Trimming took 6 bases from V and 1 from J, leaving 10 bases between them. Germline lookup yields CDR1 SGHAT and CDR2 FQNNGV. CDR3 sequence reads: CASRRRRSYEQYF. The CDR3 DNA reads as TGTGCCAGCAGGCGACGGAGATCCTACGAGCAGTACTTC.

The sample holds a few counts of this clonotype. The V call is TRBV7-2, the J call TRBJ2-2; D might be TRBD1 (6 bases). The V gene's germline CDR1 is SGHTA and CDR2 FQGNSA. Trimming pared 5 bases from V and 0 bases from J, leaving 16 bases between. The CDR3 runs to 17 residues. The CDR3 DNA reads TGTGCCAGCAGCCTCACGGAGAGGACAGCGAACACCGGGGAGCTGTTTTTT. This gives the protein CASSLTERTANTGELFF.

This clonotype appeared many times. The CDR3 nucleotides read TGTGCCAGCAGCCAAGGGGAGGATTCACCCCTCCACTTT. It translates to CASSQGEDSPLHF. This sequence joins TRBV12-3 or TRBV12-4 and TRBJ1-6; D might be TRBD1 (5 bases). V dropped 6 bases and J dropped 8 bases, with 11 bases sitting between them. The CDR3 sequence is 13 residues long.

At least ten counts were recorded for this clonotype. The rearrangement joins TRBV20-1 to TRBJ1-2; D not resolved. The V end was cut by 6 bases, the J end by 6 bases, with 11 bases between. The germline CDR1 and CDR2 sequences are DFQATT and SNEGSKA (reference sequence). CDR3 size: 11 residues. CDR3 loop: CSAIGEDGYTF. DNA of the CDR3: TGCAGTGCCATAGGAGAGGATGGCTACACCTTC.

This clonotype was seen many times. The V call is TRBV24-1, the J call TRBJ2-3, with 8 bases fitting TRBD2. J was trimmed by 1 base and V by 1 base; bases with no gene match: 0. This CDR3 comprises 15 residues. CDR1 and CDR2 (germline): KGHDR, SFDVKD. The CDR3 DNA reads TGTGCCACCAGTGATTTACTAGCGGGCACAGATACGCAGTATTTT. Translated: CATSDLLAGTDTQYF.

The V gene is TRBV6-1, the J gene TRBJ1-6; no clear D gene. Germline V gene sequence: CDR1 MNHNS, CDR2 SASEGT. V lost 5 bases to trimming and J lost 2 bases, with 7 bases between them. The CDR3 is 14 amino acids. CDR3 residues: CASSSRAYNSPLHF. For the CDR3, the DNA is TGTGCCAGCAGTAGCCGGGCCTATAATTCACCCCTCCACTTT.

Regarding this clonotype: Given a much more abundant clone one base away, this may be a read error. The chain couples TRBV6-1 to TRBJ2-1; 7 bases align to TRBD1. Germline V gene data show CDR1 as MNHNS and CDR2 as SASEGT. The CDR3 contains 16 residues. The CDR3 bases are TGTGCCACCTCTCGGGGAATGACAGGGTCTCTGAATGAGAAGTTCTTC. Its protein is CATSRGMTGSLNEKFF.

V usage is TRBV7-9 and J usage is TRBJ2-7; 9 positions match TRBD2. The V gene end was trimmed by 1 base and the J gene end by 3 bases; junction bases not matched to a gene: 4. Germline loops: CDR1 SEHNR, CDR2 FQNEAQ (reference sequence). The CDR3 covers 15 residues. The CDR3 region is CASSLGLAVIYEQYF. The CDR3 coding sequence is TGTGCCAGCAGCTTAGGACTAGCGGTAATCTACGAGCAGTACTTC.

This clonotype was counted many times. The rearrangement uses TRBV6-1 and TRBJ1-3; D remains ambiguous. Germline V lookup: CDR1 MNHNS, CDR2 SASEGT. Trimming shortened V by 5 bases and J by 0 bases, and 14 bases separated the two germline ends. This CDR3 is built from 16 residues. The CDR3 reads CASSYEGSPSGNTIYF. CDR3 in DNA: TGTGCCAGCAGTTACGAGGGCAGCCCCTCTGGAAACACCATATATTTT.

There are a few counts of this clonotype. The CDR3 region is CASSLSGYAEAFF. CDR3 nucleotide sequence: TGTGCCAGCAGCTTATCCGGGTACGCTGAAGCTTTCTTT. The genes are TRBV11-2 and TRBJ1-1; D not certain. This CDR3 has 13 residues. Trimming took 2 bases from V and 6 from J, leaving 10 bases between them. Germline-derived CDR1 and CDR2 are SGHAT and FQNNGV.

By its share, this clonotype is medium-sized. This sequence joins TRBV6-2 or TRBV6-3 and TRBJ2-1; TRBD2 matches 10 bases. In germline, CDR1 is MNHEY, CDR2 SVGEGT. The length of the CDR3 is 16 residues. The J segment lost 1 base and the V segment lost 6 bases, leaving 6 bases of the junction unmatched. CDR3 DNA sequence: TGTGCCAGCAGACGGACTAGCGGTTTATCCTACAATGAGCAGTTCTTC. This gives the protein CASRRTSGLSYNEQFF.

Relative to its sample, this clonotype is medium-sized. This chain joins TRBV11-2 and TRBJ2-1, with 8 bases lining up with TRBD2. This CDR3 is built from 15 residues. Germline loops: CDR1 SGHAT, CDR2 FQNNGV. Germline trimming cut 5 bases from V and 6 bases from J; bases unmatched to any gene: 9. The CDR3 nucleotides are TGTGCCAGCAGCCCCCGACTAGCGATGGGCAATGAGCAGTTCTTC. Its protein is CASSPRLAMGNEQFF.

The chain couples TRBV12-5 to TRBJ2-3; a possible D gene is TRBD2 (6 bases). The CDR3 consists of 15 residues. Germline CDR1 is LGHNT and CDR2 is FRNRAP. V lost 1 base, J lost 2 bases, and 10 bases lay in between. CDR3 bases: TGTGCTAGTGGTTTGGGGCAGGGACTCACAGATACGCAGTATTTT. As protein: CASGLGQGLTDTQYF. Together with reference TRBV12-5 and TRBJ2-3, the CDR3 gives the full variable domain: DARVTQTPRHKVTEMGQEVTMRCQPILGHNTVFWYRQTMMQGLELLAYFRNRAPLDDSGMPKDRFSAEMPDATLATLKIQPSEPRDSAVYFCASGLGQGLTDTQYFGPGTRLTVL.

This clonotype was observed at least ten times. This chain uses TRBV6-1 with TRBJ2-2; no clear D. This CDR3 is built from 14 residues. CDR1 MNHNS and CDR2 SASEGT come from the germline V gene. The ends were cut back, 6 bases at V and 2 bases at J, with 10 bases in the middle. The CDR3 DNA is TGTGCCAGCAGCGGACCTACAAACACCGGGGAGCTGTTTTTT. Its translation is CASSGPTNTGELFF.

This chain links TRBV20-1 with TRBJ2-7; D is perhaps TRBD1 or TRBD2 (5 bases each). V lost 4 bases and J 2 bases, leaving 12 bases between the germline ends. Germline V lookup: CDR1 DFQATT, CDR2 SNEGSKA (reference sequence). This CDR3 comprises 13 residues. The CDR3 DNA is TGCAGTGCTACAAAGGGACGGACCTACGAGCAGTACTTC. As protein: CSATKGRTYEQYF.

To note about this clonotype: The junction and the germline gene differ at one end; a read error may be behind it. The chain is built from TRBV12-3 or TRBV12-4 and TRBJ1-1, with unresolved D. This CDR3 has 14 amino acids. The CDR3 loop reads CASSLSYWNTESFF. The CDR3 nucleotides are TGTGCCAGCAGTTTGAGCTACTGGAACACTGAATCTTTCTTT.

This chain links TRBV27 with TRBJ1-1; unclear D gene. CDR1 is MNHEY and CDR2 is SMNVEV in the germline V gene (reference sequence). The CDR3 length is 15 residues. V was shortened by 7 bases and J by 4 bases, with 19 bases between the two germline ends. This CDR3 is CASTPNNVAGTEAFF. CDR3 coding DNA: TGTGCCAGCACTCCCAATAACGTCGCGGGCACTGAAGCTTTCTTT.

The gene calls are TRBV25-1 and TRBJ1-6, with 8 bases identical to TRBD1. Germline V gene data show CDR1 as MGHDK and CDR2 as SYGVNS. The CDR3 consists of 14 residues. V trimming: 11 bases; J trimming: 14 bases; junction bases outside the gene matches: 17. The CDR3 coding sequence is TGTGCCGTACATGAGACAGGGGTCGGTGGCACCCTCCACTTT. As protein: CAVHETGVGGTLHF.

The chain links TRBV11-3 to TRBJ1-1; D is ambiguous. V was shortened by 5 bases and J by 0 bases, with 16 bases between the two germline ends. Germline CDR1 reads SGHNT; CDR2 reads YENEEA. The CDR3 is 16 residues long. CDR3 amino acids: CASSGPDDGLNTEAFF. In nucleotides, the CDR3 is TGTGCCAGCAGCGGGCCCGACGACGGATTGAACACTGAAGCTTTCTTT.